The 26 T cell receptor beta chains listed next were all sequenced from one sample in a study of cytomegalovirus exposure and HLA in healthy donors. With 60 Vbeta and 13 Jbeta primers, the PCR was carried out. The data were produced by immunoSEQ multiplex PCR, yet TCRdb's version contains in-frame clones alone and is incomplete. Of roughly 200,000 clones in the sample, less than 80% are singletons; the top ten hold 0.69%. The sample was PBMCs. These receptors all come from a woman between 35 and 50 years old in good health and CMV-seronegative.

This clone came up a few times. CDR3 residues: CASSLAVGQGTYEQYF. The CDR3 coding sequence is TGCGCCAGCAGCTTGGCCGTGGGACAAGGCACCTACGAGCAGTACTTC. The chain uses TRBV5-1 and TRBJ2-7, with a possible D match to TRBD1 (6 bases). CDR3 length: 16 residues. The V end lost 0 bases, the J end lost 2 bases, and 15 bases lay between the germline ends. CDR1 and CDR2 from the germline V gene are SGHRS and YFSETQ.

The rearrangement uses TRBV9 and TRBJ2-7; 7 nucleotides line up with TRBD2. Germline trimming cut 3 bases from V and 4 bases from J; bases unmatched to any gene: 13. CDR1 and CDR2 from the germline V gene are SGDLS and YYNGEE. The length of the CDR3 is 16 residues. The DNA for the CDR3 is TGTGCCAGCAGCGACCCTACCGGGACTAAACCATACGAGCAGTACTTC. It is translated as CASSDPTGTKPYEQYF.

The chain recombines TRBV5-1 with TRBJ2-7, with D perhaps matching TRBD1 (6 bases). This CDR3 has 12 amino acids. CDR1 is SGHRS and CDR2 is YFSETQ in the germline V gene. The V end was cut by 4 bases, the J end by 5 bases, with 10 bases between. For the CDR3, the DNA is TGCGCCAGCAGCCAGGGGATCCACGAGCAGTACTTC. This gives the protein CASSQGIHEQYF.

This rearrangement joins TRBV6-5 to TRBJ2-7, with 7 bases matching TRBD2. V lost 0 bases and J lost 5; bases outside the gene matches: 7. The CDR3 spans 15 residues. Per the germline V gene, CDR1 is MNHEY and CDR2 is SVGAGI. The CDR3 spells CASSYSSGASHEQYF. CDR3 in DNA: TGTGCCAGCAGTTACTCCAGCGGGGCTTCCCACGAGCAGTACTTC.

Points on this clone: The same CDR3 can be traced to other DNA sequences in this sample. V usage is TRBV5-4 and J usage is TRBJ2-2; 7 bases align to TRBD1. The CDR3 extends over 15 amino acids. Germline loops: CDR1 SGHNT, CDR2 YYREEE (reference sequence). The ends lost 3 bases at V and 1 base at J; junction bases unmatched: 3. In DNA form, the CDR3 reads TGTGCCAGCAGCTATAGACAGGGGAACACCGGGGAGCTGTTTTTT. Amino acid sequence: CASSYRQGNTGELFF.

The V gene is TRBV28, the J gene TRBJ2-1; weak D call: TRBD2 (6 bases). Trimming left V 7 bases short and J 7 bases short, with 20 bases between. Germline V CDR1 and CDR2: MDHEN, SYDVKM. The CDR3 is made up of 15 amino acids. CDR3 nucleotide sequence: TGTGCCAGCATTCCCCCCGGGACTCCCGCGAATGAGCAGTTCTTC. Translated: CASIPPGTPANEQFF.

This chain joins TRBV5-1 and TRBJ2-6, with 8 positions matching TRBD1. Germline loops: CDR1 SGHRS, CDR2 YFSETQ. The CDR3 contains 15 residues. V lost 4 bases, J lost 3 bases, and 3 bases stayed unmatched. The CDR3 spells CASSGDRNGANVLTF. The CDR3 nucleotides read TGCGCCAGCAGCGGGGACAGGAATGGGGCCAACGTCCTGACTTTC. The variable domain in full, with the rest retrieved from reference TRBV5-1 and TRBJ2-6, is KAGVTQTPRYLIKTRGQQVTLSCSPISGHRSVSWYQQTPGQGLQFLFEYFSETQRNKGNFPGRFSGRQFSNSRSEMNVSTLELGDSALYLCASSGDRNGANVLTFGAGSRLTVL.

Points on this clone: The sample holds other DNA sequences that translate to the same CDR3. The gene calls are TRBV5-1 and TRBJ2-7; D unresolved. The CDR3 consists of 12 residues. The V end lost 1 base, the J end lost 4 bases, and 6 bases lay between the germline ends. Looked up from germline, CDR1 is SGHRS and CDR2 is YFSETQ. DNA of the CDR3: TGCGCCAGCAGCTTGTCCGGTTACGAGCAGTACTTC. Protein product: CASSLSGYEQYF.

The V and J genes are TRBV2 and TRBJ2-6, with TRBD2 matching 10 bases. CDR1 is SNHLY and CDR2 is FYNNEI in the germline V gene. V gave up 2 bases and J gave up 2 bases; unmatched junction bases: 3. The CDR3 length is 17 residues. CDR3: CASSELAGEAGANVLTF. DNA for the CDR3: TGTGCCAGCAGTGAACTAGCGGGGGAGGCTGGGGCCAACGTCCTGACTTTC.

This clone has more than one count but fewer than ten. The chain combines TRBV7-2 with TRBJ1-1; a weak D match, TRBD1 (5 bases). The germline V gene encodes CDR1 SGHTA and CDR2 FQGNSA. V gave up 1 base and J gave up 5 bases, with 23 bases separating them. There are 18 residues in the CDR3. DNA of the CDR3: TGTGCCAGCAGCTTAGTTCCCCACTCCTTAATCGGGGGGACTGAAGCTTTCTTT. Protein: CASSLVPHSLIGGTEAFF.

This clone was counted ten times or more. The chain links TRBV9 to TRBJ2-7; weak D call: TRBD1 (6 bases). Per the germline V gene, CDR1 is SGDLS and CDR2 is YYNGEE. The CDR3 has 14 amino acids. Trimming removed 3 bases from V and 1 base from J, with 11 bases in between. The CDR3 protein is CASSGWGQSYEQYF. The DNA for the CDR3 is TGTGCCAGCAGCGGATGGGGGCAGTCCTACGAGCAGTACTTC.

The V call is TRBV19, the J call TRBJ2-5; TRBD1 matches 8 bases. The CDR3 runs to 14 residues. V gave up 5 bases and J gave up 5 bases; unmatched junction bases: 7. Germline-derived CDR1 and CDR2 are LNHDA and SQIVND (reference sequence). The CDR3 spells CASSPRQGRETQYF. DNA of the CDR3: TGTGCCAGTAGTCCAAGACAGGGGAGGGAGACCCAGTACTTC.

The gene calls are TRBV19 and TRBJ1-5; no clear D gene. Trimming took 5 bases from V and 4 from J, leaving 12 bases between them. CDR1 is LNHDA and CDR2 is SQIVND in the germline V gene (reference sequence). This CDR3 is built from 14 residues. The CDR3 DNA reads TGTGCCAGTAGTCCCCCCCCCACAAATCAGCCCCAGCATTTT. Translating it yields CASSPPPTNQPQHF.

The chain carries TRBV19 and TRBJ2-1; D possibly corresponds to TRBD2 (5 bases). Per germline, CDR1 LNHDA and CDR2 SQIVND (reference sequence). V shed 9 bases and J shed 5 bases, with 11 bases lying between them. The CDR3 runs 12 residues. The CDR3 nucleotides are TGTGCCAGCTCCGAGAGGGACAATGAGCAGTTCTTC. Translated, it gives CASSERDNEQFF.

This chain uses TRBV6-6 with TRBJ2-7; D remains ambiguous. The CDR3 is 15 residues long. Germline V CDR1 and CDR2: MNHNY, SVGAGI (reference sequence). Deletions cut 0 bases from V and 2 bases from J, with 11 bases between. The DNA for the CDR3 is TGTGCCAGCAGTTACTCGAGTCCAGCGCCCTACGAGCAGTACTTC. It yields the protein CASSYSSPAPYEQYF.

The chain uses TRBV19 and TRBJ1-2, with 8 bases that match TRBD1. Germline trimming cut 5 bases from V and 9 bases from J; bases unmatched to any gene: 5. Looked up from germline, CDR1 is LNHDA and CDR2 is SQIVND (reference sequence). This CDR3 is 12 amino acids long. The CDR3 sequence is CASSVDRGRYTF. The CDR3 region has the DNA TGTGCCAGTAGTGTCGACAGGGGACGCTACACCTTC.

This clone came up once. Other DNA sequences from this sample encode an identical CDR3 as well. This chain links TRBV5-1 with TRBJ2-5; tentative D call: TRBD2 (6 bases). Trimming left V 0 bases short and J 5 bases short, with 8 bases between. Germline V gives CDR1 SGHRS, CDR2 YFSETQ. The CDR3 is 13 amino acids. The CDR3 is CASSLGAGETQYF. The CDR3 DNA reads TGCGCCAGCAGCTTGGGTGCGGGGGAGACCCAGTACTTC.

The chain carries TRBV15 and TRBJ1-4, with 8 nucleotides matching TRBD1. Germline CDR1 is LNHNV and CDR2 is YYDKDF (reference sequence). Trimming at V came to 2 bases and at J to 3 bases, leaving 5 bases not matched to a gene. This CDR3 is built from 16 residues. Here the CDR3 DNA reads TGTGCCACCAGCAGATCCCAGGGGGCGGCTAATGAAAAACTGTTTTTT. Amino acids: CATSRSQGAANEKLFF. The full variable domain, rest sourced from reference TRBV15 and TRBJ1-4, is DAMVIQNPRYQVTQFGKPVTLSCSQTLNHNVMYWYQQKSSQAPKLLFHYYDKDFNNEADTPDNFQSRRPNTSFCFLDIRSPGLGDTAMYLCATSRSQGAANEKLFFGSGTQLSVL.

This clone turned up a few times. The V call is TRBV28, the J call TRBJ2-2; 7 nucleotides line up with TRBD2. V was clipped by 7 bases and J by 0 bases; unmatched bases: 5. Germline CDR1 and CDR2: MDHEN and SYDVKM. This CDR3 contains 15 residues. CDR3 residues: CASIPSGANTGELFF. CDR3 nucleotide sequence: TGTGCCAGCATCCCAAGCGGGGCGAACACCGGGGAGCTGTTTTTT. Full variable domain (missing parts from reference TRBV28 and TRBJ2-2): DVKVTQSSRYLVKRTGEKVFLECVQDMDHENMFWYRQDPGLGLRLIYFSYDVKMKEKGDIPEGYSVSREKKERFSLILESASTNQTSMYLCASIPSGANTGELFFGEGSRLTVL.

The CDR3 loop is CASSGVAGGRSYEQYF. The CDR3 DNA follows: TGTGCCAGCAGCGGAGTAGCGGGGGGGCGTTCCTACGAGCAGTACTTC. The V and J genes are TRBV7-2 and TRBJ2-7; 11 bases match TRBD2. With V trimmed by 5 bases and J by 1 base, 7 bases remained unmatched. Germline V gene sequence: CDR1 SGHTA, CDR2 FQGNSA. The CDR3 has 16 residues.

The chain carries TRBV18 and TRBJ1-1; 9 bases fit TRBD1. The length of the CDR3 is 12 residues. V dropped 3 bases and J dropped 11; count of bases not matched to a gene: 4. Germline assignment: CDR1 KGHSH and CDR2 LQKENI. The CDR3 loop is CASSPGQGEAFF. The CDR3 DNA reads TGTGCCAGCTCACCGGGACAGGGAGAGGCTTTCTTT.

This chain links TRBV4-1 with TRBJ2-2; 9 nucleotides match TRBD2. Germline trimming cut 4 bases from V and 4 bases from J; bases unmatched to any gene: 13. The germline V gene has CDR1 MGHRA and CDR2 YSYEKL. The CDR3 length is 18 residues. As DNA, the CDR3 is TGCGCCAGCAGCCGTACCCCTTTAGCGGGAGTTAGCACCGGGGAGCTGTTTTTT. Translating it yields CASSRTPLAGVSTGELFF.

Here the CDR3 reads CASSHAGQVNTIYF. The CDR3 DNA follows: TGTGCCAGCAGCCACGCGGGACAGGTGAACACCATATATTTT. The chain uses TRBV14 and TRBJ1-3; 8 nucleotides agree with TRBD1. CDR1 and CDR2 from the germline V gene are SGHDN and FVKESK. There are 14 residues in the CDR3. V lost 3 bases and J lost 7; bases outside the gene matches: 5. The whole variable domain, filled in from reference TRBV14 and TRBJ1-3, reads EAGVTQFPSHSVIEKGQTVTLRCDPISGHDNLYWYRRVMGKEIKFLLHFVKESKQDESGMPNNRFLAERTGGTYSTLKVQPAELEDSGVYFCASSHAGQVNTIYFGEGSWLTVV.

CDR3 amino acids: CASSSPWGARQETQYF. The CDR3, as DNA: TGTGCCAGCAGTTCACCCTGGGGCGCGAGGCAAGAGACCCAGTACTTC. The rearrangement joins TRBV28 to TRBJ2-5; D is perhaps TRBD1 (5 bases). The CDR3 totals 16 residues. Trimming left V 4 bases short and J 2 bases short, with 17 bases between. Germline V gene data show CDR1 as MDHEN and CDR2 as SYDVKM.

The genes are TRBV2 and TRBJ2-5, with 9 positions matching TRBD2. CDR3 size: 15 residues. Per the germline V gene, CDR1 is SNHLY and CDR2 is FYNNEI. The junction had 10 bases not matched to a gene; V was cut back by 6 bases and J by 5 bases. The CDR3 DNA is TGTGCCAGCAGCGATCCGGGACTAGCCGTGGAGACCCAGTACTTC. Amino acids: CASSDPGLAVETQYF.

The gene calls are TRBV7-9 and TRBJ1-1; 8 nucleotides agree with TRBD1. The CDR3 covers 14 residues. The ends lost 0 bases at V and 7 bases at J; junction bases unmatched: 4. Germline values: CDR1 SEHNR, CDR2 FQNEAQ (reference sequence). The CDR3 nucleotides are TGTGCCAGCAGCTTAGCGACAGGGGTGAGTGAAGCTTTCTTT. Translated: CASSLATGVSEAFF.